The source of this T cell receptor beta chain is a study of human T cells and chemical hapten exposure. There are many counts of this clonotype. CDR3 length equals 15 residues. Germline V gene lookup returns CDR1 DFQATT and CDR2 SNEGSKA (reference sequence). Germline trimming cut 4 bases from V and 6 bases from J; bases unmatched to any gene: 8. Individual cDNA molecules had unique molecular identifiers attached to them by the library. Per the study methods: Samples had a median of approximately 89,000 TCRs, ranging about 20,000 to 750,000. TCRdb re-called the RACE reads through MiXCR, storing one row per CDR3 protein. These V and J calls derive from TCRdb rather than the authors' analysis. This table holds around 62,000 distinct CDR3 sequences, around 7% found once. The time point denotes: pre-sensitization, week 0. The treatment was: therapeutic diphenylcyclopropenone sensitization with weekly scalp DPC.

This TCR was recovered from a woman under 40 with alopecia areata. Some clones in this sample may be carry-over from other donors' samples. The sample in question was whole blood, obtained in connection with sensitization to the hapten diphenylcyclopropenone (DPC). V is TRBV20-1 and J is TRBJ2-2; TRBD2 matches at 10 bases. The DNA for the CDR3 is TGCAGTGCTACTAAAGCGGGGGGGCGTTCCGGGGAGCTGTTTTTT. Translating gives CSATKAGGRSGELFF.